Reported below is one T cell receptor beta chain. TCRdb re-analysed the 5' RACE reads in MiXCR, keeping a single row per CDR3 protein. The sample lists fewer than 600,000 distinct CDR3 sequences, about a fifth occurring once. This sample is drawn from a study of T-cell memory formation after mild COVID-19. The CDR3 totals 14 residues. With 8 bases clipped from V and 3 bases from J, the junction kept 9 bases outside the gene matches. The V gene's germline CDR1 is MNHEY and CDR2 SVGEGT. This clonotype originated in an adult woman who had mild COVID-19 (a few samples of this study predate the infection). Cell type and time point are not known. The gene calls are TRBV6-2 or TRBV6-3 and TRBJ2-7, with TRBD1 matching over 8 bases. The sequencing sample was made of PBMCs or a T cell subset sorted from them (not recorded which). CDR3 DNA sequence: TGTGCCAGCCTAGACTGGACAGGGAACTACGAGCAGTACTTC. This translates into CASLDWTGNYEQYF.